The clone carrying this T cell receptor (beta chain) was recorded a few times. The antigen is unknown. This record comes from a study of cytomegalovirus exposure and HLA in healthy donors. Study observations and caveats: For most TCR beta V segments, an earlier analysis put the productive rate at about 87% or about 30% of the time. In terms of immune exposure information, only CMV serostatus was available. An analysis was carried out later, and it reportedly showed fewer N-insertions in an Asian-associated ancestry cluster than the approximately 700-donor mean. The analysis excluded some indistinguishable V segments, including TRBV6-2 and TRBV6-3.

60 Vbeta and 13 Jbeta primers were used in PCR. Here immunoSEQ multiplex PCR was the method, and the copy in TCRdb shows in-frame clones only, minus some. The sample shows approximately 180,000 clones, approximately 80% of them seen only once. V trimming: 2 bases; J trimming: 4 bases; junction bases outside the gene matches: 4. Looked up from germline, CDR1 is SGHRS and CDR2 is YFSETQ. This CDR3 has 15 amino acids. The chain recombines TRBV5-1 with TRBJ2-2; 8 nucleotides align to TRBD2. The clonotype comes from a man aged 18 to 29 in good health and CMV-seronegative. The sequencing sample was made of PBMCs. CDR3 loop: CASSFPRGVTGELFF. The CDR3 DNA is TGCGCCAGCAGCTTCCCGCGGGGGGTCACCGGGGAGCTGTTTTTT.